The 13 T cell receptor beta chains below come from one sample, sequenced in a study of OX40 agonist ivuxolimab in advanced cancers. Only in-frame clones appear in the TCRdb table, and some are missing; sequencing was by immunoSEQ multiplex PCR. The data show around 23,000 clones, roughly 88% seen once. The sequenced sample was CD4+ or CD8+ T cells sorted from blood, obtained in a trial of the OX40 agonist ivuxolimab. The origin of the receptors is an adult with an advanced solid tumor such as melanoma, head and neck, liver or kidney cancer.

This clone has only a few counts. The chain is built from TRBV6-1 and TRBJ2-1; perhaps TRBD2 as D (6 bases). This CDR3 contains 15 residues. The germline V gene has CDR1 MNHNS and CDR2 SASEGT. Trimming shortened V by 11 bases and J by 4 bases, and 21 bases separated the two germline ends. Written as DNA, the CDR3 is TGTGCCGCTAAGGGTAAGGCGGGATTGTACAATGAGCAGTTCTTC. Its translation is CAAKGKAGLYNEQFF.

The chain couples TRBV18 to TRBJ2-7; 9 nucleotides match TRBD1. This CDR3 region has 17 residues. Germline V gene sequence: CDR1 KGHSH, CDR2 LQKENI. With 3 bases clipped from V and 0 bases from J, the junction kept 9 bases outside the gene matches. In DNA, the CDR3 is TGTGCCAGCTCACCCCCCTCGGGGACAGGGTTCTCCTACGAGCAGTACTTC. It specifies CASSPPSGTGFSYEQYF.

The rearrangement links TRBV9 to TRBJ2-2; D gene uncertain. The CDR3 spans 14 residues. Between the trimmed V and J ends, which lost 4 bases and 5 bases, there was a span of 12 bases. Germline V CDR1 and CDR2: SGDLS, YYNGEE. CDR3 DNA: TGTGCCAGCAGCCGCCGGTCTGGGACCGGGGAGCTGTTTTTT. Amino acid sequence: CASSRRSGTGELFF. The variable domain in full, with the rest retrieved from reference TRBV9 and TRBJ2-2, is DSGVTQTPKHLITATGQRVTLRCSPRSGDLSVYWYQQSLDQGLQFLIQYYNGEERAKGNILERFSAQQFPDLHSELNLSSLELGDSALYFCASSRRSGTGELFFGEGSRLTVL.

This clone was counted between two and nine times. The V and J genes are TRBV7-9 and TRBJ1-4; D is uncertain. This CDR3 is 14 amino acids long. With 5 bases removed from V and 8 bases from J, the gap between germline ends came to 15 bases. Per the germline V gene, CDR1 is SEHNR and CDR2 is FQNEAQ (reference sequence). The CDR3 protein is CASSASGSGEKLFF. The CDR3 coding sequence is TGTGCCAGCAGCGCCTCTGGGTCCGGGGAAAAACTGTTTTTT.

This clone was picked up one time. The chain couples TRBV5-8 to TRBJ2-3, with TRBD2 matching over 7 bases. Per germline, CDR1 SGHTS and CDR2 YDEGEE. The V and J ends lost 9 bases and 6 bases, in that order; junction bases with no gene match: 13. This CDR3 comprises 14 residues. CDR3 sequence: CATPSDLREDTQYF. The DNA of the CDR3 is TGTGCCACACCCAGCGACTTGCGGGAGGATACGCAGTATTTT.

The chain carries TRBV7-3 and TRBJ2-1, with 10 positions matching TRBD1. CDR3 length equals 14 residues. Germline assignment: CDR1 SGHTA and CDR2 FQGTGA. With 4 bases clipped from V and 8 bases from J, the junction kept 5 bases outside the gene matches. The CDR3 nucleotides are TGTGCCAGCAGCTACTCCGGGACAGGGGATGAGCAGTTCTTC. Amino acids: CASSYSGTGDEQFF.

In its sample, this clone was seen once. The gene calls are TRBV4-1 and TRBJ2-1; a weak D match, TRBD1 (5 bases). Trimming left V 6 bases short and J 10 bases short, with 22 bases between. CDR1 is MGHRA and CDR2 is YSYEKL in the germline V gene. This CDR3 is built from 15 residues. In nucleotides, the CDR3 is TGCGCCAGCAGGGGAAGGGAATGGGGCCAGGAGGAGCAGTTCTTC. Encoded protein: CASRGREWGQEEQFF.

The chain couples TRBV6-6 to TRBJ1-5; 7 bases agree with TRBD1. V gave up 5 bases and J gave up 0 bases; unmatched junction bases: 4. The CDR3 contains 15 residues. CDR1 and CDR2 (germline): MNHNY, SVGAGI (reference sequence). CDR3: CASSRGTDSNQPQHF. The CDR3, as DNA: TGTGCCAGCAGTCGCGGGACAGATAGCAATCAGCCCCAGCATTTT.

The chain combines TRBV14 with TRBJ1-1; D is possibly TRBD1 (5 bases). In germline, CDR1 is SGHDN, CDR2 FVKESK. Trimming pared 1 base from V and 3 bases from J, leaving 12 bases between. This CDR3 region has 15 residues. CDR3 sequence reads: CASSQALGQDTEAFF. As DNA, the CDR3 is TGTGCCAGCAGCCAAGCACTGGGGCAGGACACTGAAGCTTTCTTT. The entire variable domain, with the rest obtained from reference TRBV14 and TRBJ1-1, is as follows: EAGVTQFPSHSVIEKGQTVTLRCDPISGHDNLYWYRRVMGKEIKFLLHFVKESKQDESGMPNNRFLAERTGGTYSTLKVQPAELEDSGVYFCASSQALGQDTEAFFGQGTRLTVV.

V is TRBV28 and J is TRBJ1-2; 9 bases are a match to TRBD1. The trim removed 4 bases at V and 4 bases at J, leaving 7 bases unmatched. Germline assignment: CDR1 MDHEN and CDR2 SYDVKM. CDR3 size: 15 residues. The CDR3 protein is CASSSGTGIIYGYTF. DNA for the CDR3: TGTGCCAGCAGTTCGGGGACAGGGATTATCTATGGCTACACCTTC.

The rearrangement joins TRBV28 to TRBJ2-4, with TRBD2 matching 7 bases. The ends lost 3 bases at V and 0 bases at J; junction bases unmatched: 14. The CDR3 runs to 19 residues. CDR1 is MDHEN and CDR2 is SYDVKM in the germline V gene. CDR3 region: CASSLPGVLAGVAKNIQYF. The CDR3 region has the DNA TGTGCCAGCAGTTTGCCCGGCGTATTGGCGGGGGTAGCCAAAAACATTCAGTACTTC.

The chain recombines TRBV7-6 with TRBJ2-7; 10 positions match TRBD2. The germline CDR1 and CDR2 sequences are SGHVS and FNYEAQ. The CDR3 is 15 amino acids. V shed 5 bases and J 7 bases; nucleotides not matched to a gene: 11. CDR3 nucleotides: TGTGCCAGCAGCCCCGCCCTAGCGGGAGTAGGAGAGCAGTACTTC. Its translation: CASSPALAGVGEQYF. Supplemented by reference TRBV7-6 and TRBJ2-7, the full variable domain reads GAGVSQSPRYKVTKRGQDVALRCDPISGHVSLYWYRQALGQGPEFLTYFNYEAQQDKSGLPNDRFSAERPEGSISTLTIQRTEQRDSAMYRCASSPALAGVGEQYFGPGTRLTVT.

This sequence joins TRBV7-3 and TRBJ1-6; tentative D call: TRBD1 (5 bases). Germline V gives CDR1 SGHTA, CDR2 FQGTGA. V was cut by 2 bases and J by 8 bases, with 10 bases left in between. The CDR3 covers 14 residues. The CDR3 region has the DNA TGTGCCAGCAGCTTAGCAGGGTCGGATTCACCCCTCCACTTT. This codes for CASSLAGSDSPLHF.